The entry below gives a single T cell receptor beta chain sequence along with its context. The table lists this clonotype with a few counts. The target of this receptor is not known. Per-base qualities were not stored, and no clone one base away is much larger. All donors were healthy Caucasians. Three pairs of female monozygotic twins, all aged about 18 to 30 years, made up the twin cohort. Peripheral blood mononuclear cells were the source from which RNA for the TCR libraries was isolated. The library was built by means of 5' RACE. For sequencing, an Illumina HiSeq 2000 was employed. Template switching added a universal primer binding site, and the final cDNA carried a unique molecular identifier that allowed TCR cDNA molecules to be counted accurately. Specific primers in the conserved constant-segment region were used to synthesize first-strand cDNA for TCR alpha and beta chains. Each cDNA library was double barcoded, with a SMART-Mk sample barcode plus Illumina barcodes, to control for contamination. Two successive PCR steps introduced TruSeq adapter sequences along with Illumina sample barcodes. The TCR alpha and beta cDNA libraries were sequenced on the Illumina HiSeq platform using custom primers. In the original analysis: Raw reads were processed with MiGEC to extract unique molecular identifiers, and MiXCR was used to determine CDR3 positions. Recombination models were inferred per individual with the repgenHMM and IGoR tools using an EM algorithm. The tcR package in R was used for shared clonotype analysis, with sharing normalized by the product of cloneset sizes. To study raw recombination without the effects of thymic and clonal selection, out-of-frame nonproductive sequences were analyzed. TCRdb applied fastp at Q25 and MiXCR to the public reads, then kept only in-frame beta chains. Each entry merges the rows of one CDR3 protein and shows their most common DNA and genes. V and J calls and clone size were set by TCRdb, not the authors. Here the sample has roughly 720,000 distinct CDR3 sequences; 15% to 20% occur a single time. Around 13% of the sample lies in the top ten.

This entry is derived from a study of identical twins (dated by TCRdb to between 2015 and 2016). A note on the overall study: TCR alpha and beta repertoires from monozygotic twins, unrelated adults of various ages and cord blood were deep-sequenced to test whether fetal clonotypes persist. To rule out contamination, the twin experiments were replicated at different times with different library preparation protocols.

Here is what the overall study found, with its caveats: Fewer insertions were carried by abundant cord blood beta clonotypes; a weaker similar trend was observed in young adult naive repertoires, while no such trend was observed in memory repertoires. Because the same donors could not be followed over many years, conclusions were based on cross-sectional statistical analysis. In monozygotic twins, recombination models systematically underestimated out-of-frame TCR alpha sharing, but the models matched the sharing seen between unrelated individuals. Zero-insertion analyses could be partly confounded by invariant T cells such as MAIT and iNKT, though diverse VJ usage argued against such confounding for most clonotypes. Excess twin sharing in beta out-of-frame sequences was weaker because fewer shared sequences lowered the signal-to-noise ratio. Compared with coincidental sharing between unrelated individuals, out-of-frame TCR alpha sequences shared between twins showed an excess of sequences with low generation probability.

The same specimen was also included in a second study, on T cells expressing NK-cell markers. As noted in the second study: In sorted CD3+CD56+NKG2C+, CD3+CD56+NKG2C- and CD3+CD56-NKG2C+ T-cell subsets from several donors, TCR beta-chain repertoires were profiled. Seven of the eight sequenced donors were HCMV-seropositive and one was HCMV-seronegative. To restrict sorting to alphabetaTCR-expressing T cells, an anti-gammadeltaTCR antibody was added in several experiments. In 5 to 7 donors, the dominant CD3+CD56+NKG2C+ clonotypes were found to rank among the top 10 CD8+ clonotypes and to make up about 1.0-8% of CD8+ T cells. Those dominant clonotypes were again the most abundant among CD3+CD56-NKG2C+ cells in a handful of donors, at roughly 25-60.1%. Whether the expanded NKG2C-expressing T cell clones were specific for HCMV antigens was left unclear. Randomly selected healthy volunteers, three men and five women, were used as the eight sequenced donors. HCMV serostatus was determined by detecting HCMV-specific IgG in serum with a commercial ELISA kit. For over 5 donors, bulk peripheral blood T-cell repertoires were also sequenced from unsorted PBMC. MIGEC was used to demultiplex reads and group the reads by UMI, and MiTCR was used to assemble and quantify clonotypes. To exclude erroneous sequences, only TCR cDNA sequences supported by at least two reads were retained. The tcR package was used for downstream repertoire analysis, with clonotypes matched between fractions based on CDR3 nucleotide sequence plus V segment. VDJmatch was used to annotate antigen specificity against VDJdb, with one amino acid substitution allowed in CDR3.

The sequenced sample consisted of PBMCs. The sequence was collected from a young woman in good health.

The DNA is TGTGCCAGCACCCGTGCAGGGGAAGGGGCTTTTAGAGAGCAGTTCTTC. Its translation reads: CASTRAGEGAFREQFF. The chain was built from TRBV6-2 or TRBV6-3 and TRBJ2-1; TRBD1 might be the D gene, on 6 matching bases. CDR1 and CDR2 (MNHEY, SVGEGT) derive from the germline V gene. Spanning cysteine to phenylalanine, the CDR3 consists of 16 amino acids. The CDR3 DNA has 48 bases and is translated from base 1. A distance of 26 bases separates the germline ends of V and J, which lose 7 bases and 10 bases respectively.